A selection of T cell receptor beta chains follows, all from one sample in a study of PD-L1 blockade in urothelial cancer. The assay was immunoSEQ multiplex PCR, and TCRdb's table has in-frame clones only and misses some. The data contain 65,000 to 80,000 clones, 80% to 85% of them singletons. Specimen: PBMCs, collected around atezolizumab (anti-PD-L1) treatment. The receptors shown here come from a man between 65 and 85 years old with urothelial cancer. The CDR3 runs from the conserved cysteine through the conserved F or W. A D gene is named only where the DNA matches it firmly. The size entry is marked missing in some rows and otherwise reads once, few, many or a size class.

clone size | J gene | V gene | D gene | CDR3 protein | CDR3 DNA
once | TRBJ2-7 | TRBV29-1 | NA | CSVVFPIYEQYF | TGCAGCGTTGTGTTCCCCATCTACGAGCAGTACTTC
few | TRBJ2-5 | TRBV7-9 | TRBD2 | CASSPPFGAGGETQYF | TGTGCCAGCAGCCCACCCTTCGGGGCGGGAGGCGAGACCCAGTACTTC
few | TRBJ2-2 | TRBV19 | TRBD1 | CASSKGQGLHGELFF | TGTGCCAGTAGTAAAGGACAGGGACTCCACGGGGAGCTGTTTTTT
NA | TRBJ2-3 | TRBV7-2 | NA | CASSLPVSDTQYF | TGTGCCAGCAGCTTACCTGTAAGCGATACGCAGTATTTT
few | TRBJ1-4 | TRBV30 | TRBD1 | CAWSGDRVVGEKLFF | TGTGCCTGGAGTGGAGACAGGGTGGTCGGTGAAAAACTGTTTTTT
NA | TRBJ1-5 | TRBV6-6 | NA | CASVPVLNQPQHF | TGTGCCAGCGTACCCGTCCTAAATCAGCCCCAGCATTTT
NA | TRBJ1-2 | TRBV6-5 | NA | CASSARYGYTF | TGTGCCAGCAGTGCGAGATATGGCTACACCTTC
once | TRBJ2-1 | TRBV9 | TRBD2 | CASSEREGTYNEQFF | TGTGCCAGCAGCGAGCGGGAGGGAACGTACAATGAGCAGTTCTTC
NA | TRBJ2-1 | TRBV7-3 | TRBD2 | CASSPRSGLAGGGSYNEQFF | TGTGCCAGCAGCCCCCGGTCGGGACTAGCGGGAGGGGGGTCCTACAATGAGCAGTTCTTC
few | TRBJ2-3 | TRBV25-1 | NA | CASSKQTLTDTQYF | TGTGCCAGCAGTAAGCAAACTCTCACAGATACGCAGTATTTT
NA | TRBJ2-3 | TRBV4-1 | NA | CASSQEPSTGTDTQYF | TGCGCCAGCAGCCAAGAACCCTCTACGGGCACAGATACGCAGTATTTT
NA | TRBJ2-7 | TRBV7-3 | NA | CASSHEAGRGYEQYF | TGTGCCAGCAGCCACGAGGCGGGCAGGGGCTACGAGCAGTACTTC
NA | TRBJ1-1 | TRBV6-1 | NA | CASSEGILWEAFF | TGTGCCAGCAGTGAAGGCATACTATGGGAAGCTTTCTTT
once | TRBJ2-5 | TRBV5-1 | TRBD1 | CASSLRTGGQETQYF | TGCGCCAGCAGCTTAAGGACAGGAGGCCAAGAGACCCAGTACTTC
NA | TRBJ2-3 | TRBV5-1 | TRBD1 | CASSLGGTGTDTQYF | TGCGCCAGCAGCTTGGGGGGGACAGGGACCGATACGCAGTATTTT
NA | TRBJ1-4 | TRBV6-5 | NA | CASSYRSYAEKLFF | TGTGCCAGCAGTTACCGGTCCTACGCCGAAAAACTGTTTTTT
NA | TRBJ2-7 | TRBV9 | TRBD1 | CASSRDSGYEQYF | TGTGCCAGCAGCCGGGACAGTGGATACGAGCAGTACTTC
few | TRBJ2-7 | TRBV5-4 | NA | CASSLDGGSKDEQYF | TGTGCCAGCAGCTTGGACGGCGGCTCAAAGGACGAGCAGTACTTC
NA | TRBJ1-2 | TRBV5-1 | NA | CASSPVTLGGYTF | TGCGCCAGCAGTCCAGTAACTCTAGGTGGCTACACCTTC
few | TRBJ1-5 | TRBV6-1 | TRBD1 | CASSEAFYQGASNQPQHF | TGTGCCAGCAGTGAAGCTTTTTACCAGGGGGCGAGCAATCAGCCCCAGCATTTT
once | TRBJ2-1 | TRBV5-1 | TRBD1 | CASSLDGTANNEQFF | TGCGCCAGCAGCTTGGACGGGACAGCGAACAATGAGCAGTTCTTC
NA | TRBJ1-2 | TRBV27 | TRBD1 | CASSLTRGLGYTF | TGTGCCAGCAGTTTAACCAGGGGGCTTGGCTACACCTTC
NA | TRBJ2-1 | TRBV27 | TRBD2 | CASSPTGTSAKRGEQFF | TGTGCCAGCAGTCCCACCGGGACTAGCGCTAAAAGGGGTGAGCAGTTCTTC
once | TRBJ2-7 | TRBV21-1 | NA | CASGEREGEQYF | TGTGCCAGTGGTGAGCGGGAGGGCGAGCAGTACTTC
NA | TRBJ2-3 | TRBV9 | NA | CASSVARRGPLSTDTQYF | TGTGCCAGCAGCGTAGCTCGGAGAGGGCCCCTCAGCACAGATACGCAGTATTTT
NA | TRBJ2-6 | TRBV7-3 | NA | CASSPSSSGANVLTF | TGTGCCAGCAGCCCCTCGAGCTCTGGGGCCAACGTCCTGACTTTC
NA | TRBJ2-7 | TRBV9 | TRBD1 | CASSAGTGGRYEQYF | TGTGCCAGCAGCGCCGGGACAGGGGGAAGGTACGAGCAGTACTTC
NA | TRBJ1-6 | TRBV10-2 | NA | CASSGQKNSPLHF | TGCGCCAGCAGCGGACAGAAAAATTCACCCCTCCACTTT
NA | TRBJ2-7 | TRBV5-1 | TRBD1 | CASSFESAGQGYEQYF | TGCGCCAGCAGCTTCGAATCTGCGGGACAGGGGTACGAGCAGTACTTC
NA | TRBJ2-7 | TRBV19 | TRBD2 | CASSPTSSSSYEQYF | TGTGCCAGTAGTCCGACTAGCTCGAGCTCCTACGAGCAGTACTTC
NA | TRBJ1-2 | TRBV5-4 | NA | CASSRTRVDGYTF | TGTGCCAGCAGCCGGACCAGGGTCGATGGCTACACCTTC
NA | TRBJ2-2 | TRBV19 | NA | CASSILGGRRTGELFF | TGTGCCAGTAGTATATTGGGGGGGCGAAGGACCGGGGAGCTGTTTTTT
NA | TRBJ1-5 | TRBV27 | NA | CASSPSMWQAYSNQPQHF | TGTGCCAGCAGTCCCTCCATGTGGCAGGCCTATAGCAATCAGCCCCAGCATTTT
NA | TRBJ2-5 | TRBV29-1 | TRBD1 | CSALGQPQETQYF | TGCAGCGCCCTGGGACAGCCCCAAGAGACCCAGTACTTC
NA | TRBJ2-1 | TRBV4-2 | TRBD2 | CASSQAGLAGGGGGEQFF | TGTGCCAGCAGCCAGGCGGGACTAGCGGGAGGGGGGGGAGGTGAGCAGTTCTTC
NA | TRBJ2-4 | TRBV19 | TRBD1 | CASSRDRDSGNIQYF | TGTGCCAGTAGTAGGGACAGGGATTCGGGAAACATTCAGTACTTC
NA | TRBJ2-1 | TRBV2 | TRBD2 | CASSADGGSYNEQFF | TGTGCCAGCAGTGCGGACGGGGGGAGCTACAATGAGCAGTTCTTC
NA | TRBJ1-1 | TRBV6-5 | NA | CASSYKNTEAFF | TGTGCCAGCAGTTATAAGAACACTGAAGCTTTCTTT
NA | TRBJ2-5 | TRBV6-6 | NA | CASSSGLKETQYF | TGTGCCAGCAGTTCGGGACTCAAAGAGACCCAGTACTTC
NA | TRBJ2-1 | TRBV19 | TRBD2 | CASSRTSGPNEQFF | TGTGCCAGTAGTCGGACTAGCGGCCCGAATGAGCAGTTCTTC
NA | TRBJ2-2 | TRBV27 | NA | CASSLRDTGELFF | TGTGCCAGCAGTCTGAGGGACACCGGGGAGCTGTTTTTT
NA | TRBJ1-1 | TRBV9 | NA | CASSPLDRNTEAFF | TGTGCCAGCAGCCCCCTAGACAGGAACACTGAAGCTTTCTTT
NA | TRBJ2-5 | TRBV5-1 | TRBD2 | CASSQLAGGVRETQYF | TGCGCCAGCAGCCAACTAGCGGGGGGGGTTCGGGAGACCCAGTACTTC
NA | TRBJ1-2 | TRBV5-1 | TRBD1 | CASSLDRDSNGYTF | TGCGCCAGCAGCTTGGACAGGGACAGTAACGGCTACACCTTC
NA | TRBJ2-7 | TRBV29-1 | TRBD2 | CSVFGTSGVSYEQYF | TGCAGCGTTTTCGGGACTAGCGGAGTCTCCTACGAGCAGTACTTC
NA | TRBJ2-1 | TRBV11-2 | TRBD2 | CASILPGDSGGYNEQFF | TGTGCCAGCATCCTCCCGGGGGATAGCGGGGGATACAATGAGCAGTTCTTC
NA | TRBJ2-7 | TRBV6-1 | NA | CASTGLGHGRDEQYF | TGTGCCAGCACCGGTTTGGGACACGGTCGGGACGAGCAGTACTTC
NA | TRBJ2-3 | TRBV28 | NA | CASIPPIVSGTVMDTQYF | TGTGCCAGCATCCCTCCCATCGTGAGCGGTACTGTCATGGATACGCAGTATTTT
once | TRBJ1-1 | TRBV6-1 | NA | CASEQGLENTEAFF | TGTGCCAGCGAACAGGGTCTTGAGAACACTGAAGCTTTCTTT
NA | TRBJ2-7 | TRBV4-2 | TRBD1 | CASSQTLSLGQGGDEQYF | TGTGCCAGCAGCCAAACGCTCTCTTTGGGACAGGGGGGAGACGAGCAGTACTTC